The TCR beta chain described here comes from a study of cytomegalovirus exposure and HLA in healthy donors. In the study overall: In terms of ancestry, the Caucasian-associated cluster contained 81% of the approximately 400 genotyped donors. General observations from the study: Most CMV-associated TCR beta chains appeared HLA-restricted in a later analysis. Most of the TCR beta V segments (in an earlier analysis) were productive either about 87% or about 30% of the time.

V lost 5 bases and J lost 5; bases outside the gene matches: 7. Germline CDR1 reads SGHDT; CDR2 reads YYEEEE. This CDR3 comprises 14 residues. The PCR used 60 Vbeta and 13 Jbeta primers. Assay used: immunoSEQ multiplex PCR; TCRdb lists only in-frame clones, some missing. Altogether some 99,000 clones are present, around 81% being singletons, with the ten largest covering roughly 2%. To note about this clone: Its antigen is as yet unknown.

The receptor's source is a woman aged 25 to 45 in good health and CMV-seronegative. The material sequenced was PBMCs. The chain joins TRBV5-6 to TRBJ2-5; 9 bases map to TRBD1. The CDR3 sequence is CASRRDRAGETQYF. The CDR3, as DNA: TGTGCCAGCAGACGGGACAGGGCGGGGGAGACCCAGTACTTC.